This T cell receptor beta chain appears in the sequencing data of a study of T cells in Graves' hyperthyroidism and ophthalmopathy. Diagnosis relied on clinical symptoms, serum thyroxine and TRAb, thyroid ultrasound and orbital computed tomography. Fresh peripheral blood, under 13 ml, was the source of the PBMCs. Amplification targeted TCR beta CDR3 regions from RNA transcripts. HTBI primers drove first-round RT-PCR of the TCR CDR3. TCRdb called the multiplex PCR reads again in MiXCR, with one record for every CDR3 protein. The repertoire holds about 640,000 distinct CDR3 sequences, around 20% seen once, with roughly 30% in the top ten. The V and J ends lost 6 bases and 5 bases respectively, with 17 bases between them. The CDR3 is 14 residues long. Germline V gene lookup returns CDR1 DFQATT and CDR2 SNEGSKA (reference sequence).

The sequence derives from a young man with Graves' ophthalmopathy. Sequencing was carried out using blood. The gene calls are TRBV20-1 and TRBJ1-5; D is possibly TRBD1 (5 bases). CDR3 bases: TGCAGTGCCGCCGGGACCACGGACGATCAGCCCCAGCATTTT. Translating it yields CSAAGTTDDQPQHF.